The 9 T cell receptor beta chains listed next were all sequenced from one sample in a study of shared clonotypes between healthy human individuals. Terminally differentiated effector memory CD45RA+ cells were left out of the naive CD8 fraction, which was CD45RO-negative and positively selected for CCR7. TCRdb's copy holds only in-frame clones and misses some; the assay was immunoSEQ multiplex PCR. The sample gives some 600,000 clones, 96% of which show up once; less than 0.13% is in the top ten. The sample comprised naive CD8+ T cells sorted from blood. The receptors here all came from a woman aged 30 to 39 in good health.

For the CDR3, the DNA is TGTGCCAGCAGCTCCACCGGGACTTATGGCTACACCTTC. This sequence encodes CASSSTGTYGYTF. The chain recombines TRBV7-9 with TRBJ1-2; D is possibly TRBD1 (5 bases). Trimming removed 4 bases at V and 5 bases at J, with 11 bases between. This CDR3 contains 13 residues. CDR1 and CDR2 from the germline V gene are SEHNR and FQNEAQ (reference sequence).

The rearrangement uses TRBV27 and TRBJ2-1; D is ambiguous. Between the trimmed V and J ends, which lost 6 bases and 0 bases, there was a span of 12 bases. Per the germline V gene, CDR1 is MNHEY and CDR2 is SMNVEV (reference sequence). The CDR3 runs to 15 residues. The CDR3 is CASRERWSSYNEQFF. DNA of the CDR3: TGTGCCAGCAGGGAAAGGTGGAGCTCCTACAATGAGCAGTTCTTC.

The CDR3 coding sequence is TGTGCCAGCAGTTACTCGACCCGGGCTGGAGGGGAGCTGTTTTTT. Its protein is CASSYSTRAGGELFF. This chain uses TRBV6-6 with TRBJ2-2; D unclear. V was cut by 0 bases and J by 8 bases, with 13 bases left in between. The germline CDR1 and CDR2 sequences are MNHNY and SVGAGI (reference sequence). CDR3 length equals 15 residues.

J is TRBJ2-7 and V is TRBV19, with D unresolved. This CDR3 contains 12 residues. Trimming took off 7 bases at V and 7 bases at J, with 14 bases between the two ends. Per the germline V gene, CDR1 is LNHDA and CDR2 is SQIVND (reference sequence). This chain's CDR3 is CASISDDGEQYF. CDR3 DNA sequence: TGTGCCAGTATCTCGGACGATGGTGAGCAGTACTTC.

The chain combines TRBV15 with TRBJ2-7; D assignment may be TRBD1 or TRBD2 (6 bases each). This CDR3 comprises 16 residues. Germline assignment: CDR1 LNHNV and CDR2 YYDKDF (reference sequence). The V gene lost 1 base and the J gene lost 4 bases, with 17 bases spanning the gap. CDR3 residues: CATSRGSGARPYEQYF. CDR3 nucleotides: TGTGCCACCAGCAGAGGCTCGGGGGCTCGGCCTTACGAGCAGTACTTC.

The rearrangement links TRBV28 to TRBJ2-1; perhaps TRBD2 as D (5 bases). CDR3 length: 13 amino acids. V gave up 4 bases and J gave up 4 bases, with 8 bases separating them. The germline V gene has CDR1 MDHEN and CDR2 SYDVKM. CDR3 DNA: TGTGCCAGCAGTTCGGAGGCATACAATGAGCAGTTCTTC. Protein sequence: CASSSEAYNEQFF.

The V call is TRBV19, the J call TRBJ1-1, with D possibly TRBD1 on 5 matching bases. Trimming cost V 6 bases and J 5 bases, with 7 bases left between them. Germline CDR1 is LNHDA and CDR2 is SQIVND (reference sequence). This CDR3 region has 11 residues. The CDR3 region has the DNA TGTGCCAGTAGCCAGGGTACTGAAGCTTTCTTT. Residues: CASSQGTEAFF.

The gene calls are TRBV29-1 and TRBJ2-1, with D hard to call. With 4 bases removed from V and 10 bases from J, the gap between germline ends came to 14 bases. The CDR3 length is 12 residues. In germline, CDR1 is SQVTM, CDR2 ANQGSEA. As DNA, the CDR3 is TGCAGCGTTGGTGGCGCCCTTGGGGAGCAGTTCTTC. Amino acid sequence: CSVGGALGEQFF.

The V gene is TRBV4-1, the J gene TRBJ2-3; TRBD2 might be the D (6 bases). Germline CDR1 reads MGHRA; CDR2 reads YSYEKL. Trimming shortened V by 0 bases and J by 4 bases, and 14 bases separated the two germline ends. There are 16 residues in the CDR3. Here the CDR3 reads CASSQEETGEADTQYF. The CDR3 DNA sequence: TGCGCCAGCAGCCAAGAGGAAACGGGAGAGGCAGATACGCAGTATTTT.